The 21 T cell receptor beta chains given below trace back to one sample, sequenced in a study of cytomegalovirus exposure and HLA in healthy donors. It was with 60 Vbeta and 13 Jbeta primers that the PCR ran. The assay was immunoSEQ multiplex PCR, and TCRdb's table has in-frame clones only and misses some. The sample carries approximately 100,000 clones, 60% to 85% recorded once. The source material was PBMCs. Source of these receptors: a man aged 45-60 years in good health and CMV-seronegative.

This CDR3 is CASSVGQGAIYEQYF. In nucleotides, the CDR3 is TGTGCCAGCAGCGTAGGACAGGGGGCGATATACGAGCAGTACTTC. The V and J genes are TRBV7-9 and TRBJ2-7; 11 nucleotides match TRBD1. With V trimmed by 5 bases and J by 4 bases, 7 bases remained unmatched. CDR3 length: 15 amino acids. Germline V gene data show CDR1 as SEHNR and CDR2 as FQNEAQ (reference sequence). Complete variable domain (other parts from reference TRBV7-9 and TRBJ2-7): DTGVSQNPRHKITKRGQNVTFRCDPISEHNRLYWYRQTLGQGPEFLTYFQNEAQLEKSRLLSDRFSAERPKGSFSTLEIQRTEQGDSAMYLCASSVGQGAIYEQYFGPGTRLTVT.

The CDR3 DNA is TGTGCCAGCAGTAACGGCGGCGGGCCGAGGGATACGCAGTATTTT. As protein: CASSNGGGPRDTQYF. V and J are TRBV6-1 and TRBJ2-3; D might be TRBD2 (5 bases). The CDR3 is 15 amino acids. Trimming left V 5 bases short and J 6 bases short, with 18 bases between. In germline, CDR1 is MNHNS, CDR2 SASEGT.

V is TRBV7-9 and J is TRBJ1-2; perhaps TRBD1 as D (5 bases). Deletions cut 0 bases from V and 4 bases from J, with 9 bases between. The germline V gene has CDR1 SEHNR and CDR2 FQNEAQ (reference sequence). The CDR3 is 14 amino acids. CDR3 in DNA: TGTGCCAGCAGCTTAGCCAGCAGGGCCTATGGCTACACCTTC. Its translation is CASSLASRAYGYTF.

The chain is built from TRBV6-1 and TRBJ1-1; perhaps TRBD1 as D (6 bases). This CDR3 region has 13 residues. V was trimmed by 3 bases and J by 10 bases, leaving 15 bases between them. CDR1 is MNHNS, CDR2 SASEGT, per germline. CDR3 coding DNA: TGTGCCAGCAGTGATCGCTCCGGGACACGAGCTTTCTTT. Protein: CASSDRSGTRAFF.

V and J are TRBV11-2 and TRBJ1-1; D is unclear. Trimming shortened V by 3 bases and J by 5 bases, and 7 bases separated the two germline ends. The CDR3 is 12 amino acids. Germline lookup yields CDR1 SGHAT and CDR2 FQNNGV. The CDR3 bases are TGTGCCAGCAGCTTCTACGGGACTGAAGCTTTCTTT. Translating it yields CASSFYGTEAFF.

The CDR3 protein is CAWRGDRGNSPLHF. The CDR3 DNA sequence: TGTGCCTGGAGGGGGGACAGGGGTAATTCACCCCTCCACTTT. The chain employs TRBV30 and TRBJ1-6, with TRBD1 matching 10 bases. The CDR3 is 14 residues long. CDR1 is GTSNPN, CDR2 SVGIG, per germline (reference sequence). J gave up 6 bases and V 3 bases, and 2 bases lay outside the gene matches.

The chain employs TRBV18 and TRBJ2-2; D remains unclear. The CDR3 is 15 amino acids. Germline assignment: CDR1 KGHSH and CDR2 LQKENI. V was pared by 2 bases and J by 4 bases, with 11 bases between. CDR3 DNA sequence: TGTGCCAGCTCACCAATATCAGGCCCCACCGGGGAGCTGTTTTTT. Its translation is CASSPISGPTGELFF.

The rearrangement uses TRBV15 and TRBJ2-2, with 11 bases matching TRBD2. The germline CDR1 and CDR2 sequences are LNHNV and YYDKDF (reference sequence). This CDR3 has 17 amino acids. V lost 0 bases to trimming and J lost 2 bases; unmatched junction nucleotides: 2. The CDR3 DNA is TGTGCCACCAGCAGAGACGGGACTAGCGGAAACACCGGGGAGCTGTTTTTT. It yields the protein CATSRDGTSGNTGELFF.

This clone has only a few counts. The chain is built from TRBV6-1 and TRBJ2-2; no clear D gene. CDR3 length: 11 residues. The germline gives CDR1 MNHNS, CDR2 SASEGT. The ends were cut back, 6 bases at V and 6 bases at J, with 5 bases in the middle. CDR3 sequence: CASSPSGELFF. Here the CDR3 DNA reads TGTGCCAGCAGCCCTTCCGGGGAGCTGTTTTTT.

This rearrangement joins TRBV7-2 to TRBJ2-1; TRBD2 aligns across 8 bases. This CDR3 is built from 13 residues. V dropped 1 base and J dropped 7; count of bases not matched to a gene: 0. Germline CDR1 is SGHTA and CDR2 is FQGNSA. The CDR3 DNA is TGTGCCAGCAGCTTAGTAGCGGGGAATGAGCAGTTCTTC. This gives the protein CASSLVAGNEQFF.

This clone appeared a single time. V usage is TRBV15 and J usage is TRBJ1-6; D is ambiguous. The CDR3 extends over 15 amino acids. V was pared by 0 bases and J by 7 bases, with 10 bases between. CDR1 and CDR2 (germline): LNHNV, YYDKDF (reference sequence). CDR3 DNA: TGTGCCACCAGCAGAGATCCTGACTCAAATTCACCCCTCCACTTT. This translates into CATSRDPDSNSPLHF.

The chain has TRBV4-1 and TRBJ1-6, with TRBD1 matching over 7 bases. CDR1 is MGHRA, CDR2 YSYEKL, per germline. With V trimmed by 2 bases and J by 7 bases, 5 bases remained unmatched. The CDR3 has 15 amino acids. CDR3 sequence reads: CASSQFTGDNSPLHF. Written as DNA, the CDR3 is TGCGCCAGCAGCCAATTTACAGGGGACAATTCACCCCTCCACTTT.

The rearrangement links TRBV15 to TRBJ2-5; 7 bases align to TRBD1. CDR3 length equals 15 residues. In germline, CDR1 is LNHNV, CDR2 YYDKDF (reference sequence). J gave up 2 bases and V 1 base, and 4 bases lay outside the gene matches. CDR3 amino acids: CATSRGGRGQETQYF. CDR3 bases: TGTGCCACCAGCAGAGGAGGCAGGGGGCAAGAGACCCAGTACTTC.

This chain joins TRBV7-9 and TRBJ2-3; 9 positions match TRBD1. CDR3 length: 13 residues. CDR1 and CDR2 from the germline V gene are SEHNR and FQNEAQ (reference sequence). The CDR3 region has the DNA TGTGGCTTGCAGGACAGGGGTGCAGATACGCAGTATTTT. Translation gives CGLQDRGADTQYF.

The rearrangement links TRBV5-1 to TRBJ1-5; 8 nucleotides line up with TRBD1. J lost 6 bases, V lost 0 bases, and 5 bases had no gene match. The CDR3 runs to 15 residues. Germline CDR1 reads SGHRS; CDR2 reads YFSETQ. The CDR3 protein is CASSLVAGGGQPQHF. CDR3 nucleotides: TGCGCCAGCAGCTTGGTTGCAGGGGGCGGTCAGCCCCAGCATTTT.

This chain uses TRBV7-8 with TRBJ2-1; D is unclear. The CDR3 has 15 amino acids. Germline V gives CDR1 SGHVS, CDR2 FQNEAQ. The V end was cut by 5 bases, the J end by 10 bases, with 21 bases between. CDR3 loop: CASSEALDPLAEQFF. In nucleotides, the CDR3 is TGTGCCAGCAGCGAGGCCTTAGATCCCCTTGCGGAGCAGTTCTTC.

A few counts support this clone. The genes are TRBV5-1 and TRBJ1-6; D not certain. This CDR3 comprises 12 residues. Germline assignment: CDR1 SGHRS and CDR2 YFSETQ. V dropped 4 bases and J dropped 10 bases, with 9 bases sitting between them. In DNA, the CDR3 is TGCGCCAGCAGCCTCTCAAGCTCACCCCTCCACTTT. Its protein product is CASSLSSSPLHF.

This clone occurred once. This chain uses TRBV27 with TRBJ2-2; tentatively, D is TRBD1 (5 bases). The CDR3 runs to 16 residues. Germline CDR1 reads MNHEY; CDR2 reads SMNVEV (reference sequence). Trimming stripped 5 bases from V and 6 bases from J, with 19 bases between. CDR3 residues: CASSLLIAGLAGELFF. The CDR3 DNA is TGTGCCAGCAGTCTCCTTATTGCAGGGTTGGCCGGGGAGCTGTTTTTT.

Here the CDR3 reads CASRTAGEETQYF. The CDR3 DNA reads as TGTGCCAGCAGGACAGCGGGAGAAGAGACCCAGTACTTC. This chain connects TRBV5-4 to TRBJ2-5; 8 bases are shared with TRBD2. Germline CDR1 reads SGHNT; CDR2 reads YYREEE (reference sequence). The V segment lost 5 bases and the J segment 3 bases; nucleotides outside the gene matches: 3. The CDR3 has 13 amino acids.

CDR3: CASSATGADGYTF. The CDR3 DNA follows: TGTGCCAGCAGCGCGACAGGGGCGGATGGCTACACCTTC. The chain uses TRBV7-9 and TRBJ1-2; 8 bases line up with TRBD1. The CDR3 has 13 residues. V shed 5 bases and J 6 bases; nucleotides not matched to a gene: 5. Germline values: CDR1 SEHNR, CDR2 FQNEAQ (reference sequence). Looking up the rest from reference TRBV7-9 and TRBJ1-2 gives the full variable domain: DTGVSQNPRHKITKRGQNVTFRCDPISEHNRLYWYRQTLGQGPEFLTYFQNEAQLEKSRLLSDRFSAERPKGSFSTLEIQRTEQGDSAMYLCASSATGADGYTFGSGTRLTVV.

This clone has only a few counts. DNA of the CDR3: TGTGCCAGCAGCGATGACACCTACGAGCAGTACTTC. It yields the protein CASSDDTYEQYF. V gene TRBV7-2 combines with J gene TRBJ2-7; D gene ambiguous. V was trimmed by 5 bases and J by 2 bases, leaving 7 bases between them. This CDR3 contains 12 residues. Per the germline V gene, CDR1 is SGHTA and CDR2 is FQGNSA.